These T cell receptor beta chains were read from a single sample in a study of cytomegalovirus exposure and HLA in healthy donors. Clones were read by immunoSEQ multiplex PCR, and TCRdb kept only the in-frame ones, dropping some. The sample yields tens of thousands of clones, approximately 80% seen once. Sequencing was performed on PBMCs. These receptors all come from a woman between 40 and 50 years old in good health and CMV-seropositive. Both conserved end residues are part of each CDR3. The D gene is left open where the match is weak. Rows give clone size only sometimes, using once, few, many, or a class for an expanded clone.

CDR3 | DNA | D | size | J | V
CASSQGTGNQPQHF | TGTGCCAGCAGCCAGGGGACAGGAAATCAGCCCCAGCATTTT | TRBD1 | NA | TRBJ1-5 | TRBV7-9
CASSPVSGLLQETQYF | TGTGCCAGCAGTCCAGTAAGTGGACTGCTCCAAGAGACCCAGTACTTC | NA | NA | TRBJ2-5 | TRBV27
CASSFDRNTEAFF | TGTGCCAGCAGCTTCGACAGGAACACTGAAGCTTTCTTT | NA | NA | TRBJ1-1 | TRBV5-6
CASSLDRDSANTGELFF | TGTGCCAGCAGCTTAGACCGGGACAGCGCGAACACCGGGGAGCTGTTTTTT | TRBD1 | NA | TRBJ2-2 | TRBV5-8
CASSTTGIDGYTF | TGTGCCAGCAGCACGACAGGGATAGATGGCTACACCTTC | TRBD1 | NA | TRBJ1-2 | TRBV6-5
CASSFRDSNYEQYF | TGTGCCAGCAGTTTCAGGGACAGCAACTACGAGCAGTACTTC | TRBD1 | NA | TRBJ2-7 | TRBV6-5
CASSVGQGDNYGYTF | TGTGCCAGCAGCGTAGGACAGGGGGATAACTATGGCTACACCTTC | TRBD1 | NA | TRBJ1-2 | TRBV9
CASSEEGTAADTQYF | TGTGCCAGCAGTGAGGAGGGTACCGCGGCAGATACGCAGTATTTT | NA | NA | TRBJ2-3 | TRBV2
CASSRAGMGNTEAFF | TGCGCCAGCAGCAGGGCGGGAATGGGGAACACTGAAGCTTTCTTT | NA | NA | TRBJ1-1 | TRBV5-1
CASSRNGDRWDEQYF | TGCGCCAGCAGCCGGAATGGGGACAGGTGGGACGAGCAGTACTTC | TRBD1 | NA | TRBJ2-7 | TRBV5-1
CASSAQGYGYTF | TGTGCCAGCAGCGCTCAGGGCTATGGCTACACCTTC | NA | NA | TRBJ1-2 | TRBV5-6
CASSLAGPGQGALGSYEQYF | TGTGCCAGCAGCTTAGCAGGCCCGGGACAGGGGGCGTTGGGATCCTACGAGCAGTACTTC | TRBD1 | NA | TRBJ2-7 | TRBV7-2
CAISRQGSEQYF | TGTGCCATCAGTAGACAGGGCTCCGAGCAGTACTTC | TRBD1 | once | TRBJ2-7 | TRBV10-3
CASSNDDREPNYGYTF | TGTGCCAGTAGCAACGACGACAGGGAGCCTAACTATGGCTACACCTTC | TRBD1 | NA | TRBJ1-2 | TRBV19
CASSVLGGGELFF | TGTGCCAGCAGCGTCCTCGGGGGCGGGGAGCTGTTTTTT | NA | NA | TRBJ2-2 | TRBV9
CASGQGAREQYF | TGTGCCAGTGGGCAGGGGGCGCGGGAGCAGTACTTC | TRBD1 | few | TRBJ2-7 | TRBV19
CATREGAWNTEAFF | TGCGCCACCCGAGAGGGGGCTTGGAACACTGAAGCTTTCTTT | TRBD1 | NA | TRBJ1-1 | TRBV4-1
CASSLQASGQGEQYF | TGCGCCAGCAGCTTGCAGGCTAGCGGACAGGGGGAGCAGTACTTC | TRBD1 | NA | TRBJ2-7 | TRBV5-1
CASSQRPGDDYSPLHF | TGCGCCAGCAGCCAGAGGCCAGGGGATGATTATTCACCCCTCCACTTT | NA | NA | TRBJ1-6 | TRBV4-1
CARALTTSGDYNEQFF | TGTGCCCGCGCGCTGACTACTAGCGGGGATTACAATGAGCAGTTCTTC | TRBD2 | NA | TRBJ2-1 | TRBV30
CASSQDWTSGGTQYF | TGCGCCAGCAGCCAAGACTGGACTTCCGGGGGGACCCAGTACTTC | NA | NA | TRBJ2-5 | TRBV4-3
CASSEGTSPYTDTQYF | TGTGCCAGCAGCGAAGGGACTTCACCCTACACAGATACGCAGTATTTT | NA | once | TRBJ2-3 | TRBV11-2
CASSPGGGYGYTF | TGCGCCAGCAGCCCAGGCGGGGGTTATGGCTACACCTTC | NA | NA | TRBJ1-2 | TRBV5-1
CASSFSGDGEQFF | TGCGCCAGCAGCTTTAGCGGGGACGGTGAGCAGTTCTTC | TRBD2 | NA | TRBJ2-1 | TRBV5-1
CSADRRREQYF | TGCAGTGCAGACCGAAGGAGAGAGCAGTACTTC | NA | NA | TRBJ2-7 | TRBV20-1
CASSSRGGGYTF | TGTGCCAGTAGTAGCAGGGGCGGTGGCTACACCTTC | NA | once | TRBJ1-2 | TRBV19
CASSFEAATNEKLFF | TGTGCCAGCAGCTTCGAGGCTGCAACTAATGAAAAACTGTTTTTT | NA | NA | TRBJ1-4 | TRBV7-9
CASSSYSGTRDEQYF | TGTGCCAGCAGCTCATACTCCGGGACACGCGACGAGCAGTACTTC | NA | NA | TRBJ2-7 | TRBV7-6
CASSSRQGGIYEQYF | TGTGCCAGCAGCTCGCGACAGGGGGGAATCTACGAGCAGTACTTC | TRBD1 | few | TRBJ2-7 | TRBV7-9
CASSDPGNYGYTF | TGCGCCAGCAGTGACCCCGGGAACTATGGCTACACCTTC | NA | once | TRBJ1-2 | TRBV10-2
CASSSGRQETQYF | TGTGCCAGCAGCTCAGGCAGGCAAGAGACCCAGTACTTC | NA | NA | TRBJ2-5 | TRBV9
CASSTDGVGYTF | TGTGCCAGCAGCACGGACGGGGTCGGCTACACCTTC | NA | NA | TRBJ1-2 | TRBV7-2
CASSLTGMNQPQHF | TGCGCCAGCAGCTTGACAGGAATGAATCAGCCCCAGCATTTT | NA | NA | TRBJ1-5 | TRBV5-1
CAIREEVWEKLFF | TGTGCCATCAGGGAGGAGGTTTGGGAAAAACTGTTTTTT | NA | NA | TRBJ1-4 | TRBV10-3
CASRQQGTYEQYF | TGTGCCAGTAGGCAACAGGGAACCTACGAGCAGTACTTC | NA | NA | TRBJ2-7 | TRBV19
CASSYRAYTEAFF | TGTGCCAGCAGCTACCGAGCATACACTGAAGCTTTCTTT | NA | once | TRBJ1-1 | TRBV11-2
CASSLGGASYNEQFF | TGTGCCAGCAGCTTAGGCGGGGCCTCTTACAATGAGCAGTTCTTC | NA | once | TRBJ2-1 | TRBV7-9
CASSEAGGGEYEQYF | TGTGCCAGCAGTGAAGCGGGGGGTGGAGAGTACGAGCAGTACTTC | NA | NA | TRBJ2-7 | TRBV2
CASSLGSQGTEAFF | TGTGCCAGCAGCTTAGGGAGTCAGGGCACTGAAGCTTTCTTT | NA | NA | TRBJ1-1 | TRBV7-2
CASSPQTGGRGRELFF | TGTGCCAGCAGCCCACAGACAGGGGGACGCGGTCGGGAGCTGTTTTTT | TRBD1 | NA | TRBJ2-2 | TRBV9
CASSANRQGMSYGYTF | TGTGCCAGCAGCGCGAACCGACAGGGAATGAGCTATGGCTACACCTTC | TRBD1 | NA | TRBJ1-2 | TRBV9
CASSRTGGLAGELFF | TGCGCCAGCAGCCGGACAGGGGGACTGGCCGGGGAGCTGTTTTTT | TRBD1 | few | TRBJ2-2 | TRBV4-1
CASSQPQVKGGQPQHF | TGCGCCAGCAGCCAGCCTCAGGTCAAAGGTGGTCAGCCCCAGCATTTT | NA | NA | TRBJ1-5 | TRBV4-1
CARHRGCSRRAFF | TGTGCCCGACACAGGGGGTGCTCGCGGAGAGCTTTCTTT | TRBD1 | NA | TRBJ1-1 | TRBV11-3
CASSQTGKQFF | TGTGCCAGCAGTCAGACTGGAAAGCAGTTCTTC | NA | NA | TRBJ2-1 | TRBV6-5
CASRTGLAGEKSTDTQYF | TGTGCCAGCAGGACCGGACTAGCGGGGGAGAAGAGCACAGATACGCAGTATTTT | TRBD2 | NA | TRBJ2-3 | TRBV25-1
CASSLYLGVSTDTQYF | TGTGCCAGCAGCCTCTATTTAGGGGTAAGCACAGATACGCAGTATTTT | NA | NA | TRBJ2-3 | TRBV11-2
CASSIGTRHNSPLHF | TGTGCCAGTAGTATAGGGACAAGACATAATTCACCCCTCCACTTT | NA | NA | TRBJ1-6 | TRBV19
CASSLAIGDEQFF | TGTGCCAGCAGCTTAGCGATAGGGGATGAGCAGTTCTTC | NA | once | TRBJ2-1 | TRBV11-1
CASSLAAGRNEQFF | TGTGCCAGCAGCTTGGCGGCAGGGAGGAATGAGCAGTTCTTC | NA | few | TRBJ2-1 | TRBV5-4
CASSLETVNQPQHF | TGTGCCAGCAGCTTAGAGACAGTAAATCAGCCCCAGCATTTT | NA | NA | TRBJ1-5 | TRBV7-8
CASSLIGRGNTEAFF | TGTGCCAGCAGCTTAATCGGCAGGGGGAACACTGAAGCTTTCTTT | NA | NA | TRBJ1-1 | TRBV7-9
CASSTSSTGNTEAFF | TGTGCCAGTAGTACATCCTCGACAGGGAACACTGAAGCTTTCTTT | NA | NA | TRBJ1-1 | TRBV19
CASSLDPRRFGVKNTEAFF | TGTGCCAGCAGCTTGGATCCTCGGCGGTTCGGGGTCAAAAACACTGAAGCTTTCTTT | NA | few | TRBJ1-1 | TRBV5-4